This paragraph covers one T cell receptor beta chain sequence. What it recognizes is unknown. Subjects aged 18 to 65 presented with newly diagnosed hyperthyroidism of less than 2 months' duration. Every diagnosis used clinical symptoms, serum thyroxine and TRAb, thyroid ultrasound and orbital computed tomography. The data originate from a study of T cells in Graves' hyperthyroidism and ophthalmopathy. Study-wide background: Before treatment of any kind, peripheral blood was taken at initial diagnosis.

Study outcomes and limitations: Most expanded thyroid clonotypes above 0.001 recurred in blood.

TCR beta CDR3 sequences were amplified from RNA transcripts. The HTBI set primed first-round TCR CDR3 RT-PCR. Each CDR3 protein is one row after TCRdb ran MiXCR on the multiplex PCR reads. The sample has a few hundred thousand distinct CDR3 sequences, approximately 12% seen once; the top ten hold 20% to 25%. In germline, CDR1 is SGHTS, CDR2 YDEGEE. There are 15 residues in the CDR3. Deletions cut 2 bases from V and 2 bases from J, with 11 bases between. Sample: blood. The sequence derives from a man between 25 and 39 years old with Graves' hyperthyroidism that later progressed to Graves' ophthalmopathy. This chain uses TRBV5-8 with TRBJ1-5; D call uncertain. Written as DNA, the CDR3 is TGTGCCAGCAGCTTTTACCGCGGGGGCAATCAGCCCCAGCATTTT. It translates to CASSFYRGGNQPQHF.